These 30 T cell receptor beta chains were sequenced from one sample in a study of graft-versus-host responses after intestinal transplantation. Measured with immunoSEQ multiplex PCR; TCRdb has only the in-frame clones, and not every one. Of approximately 9,400 clones in the sample, roughly 90% were seen once. The source material was PBMCs, sampled more than 230 days after intestinal transplant. The source of these receptors is a human patient who received an intestinal transplant, so some T cells may come from the graft donor.

The chain carries TRBV7-2 and TRBJ2-1; 7 nucleotides match TRBD1. There are 16 residues in the CDR3. Trimming took 5 bases from V and 0 from J; bases not matched to a gene: 7. CDR1 and CDR2 from the germline V gene are SGHTA and FQGNSA. The CDR3 DNA follows: TGTGCCAGCAGCCCAAGGGGGCTTCGCTCCTACAATGAGCAGTTCTTC. Translated, it gives CASSPRGLRSYNEQFF.

The V call is TRBV19, the J call TRBJ2-7, with D uncertain. V shed 3 bases and J shed 2 bases, with 14 bases lying between them. CDR3 length: 15 residues. Germline loops: CDR1 LNHDA, CDR2 SQIVND (reference sequence). The CDR3 nucleotides are TGTGCCAGTAGTATCGTACTGAGGTGGACCTACGAGCAGTACTTC. Its protein is CASSIVLRWTYEQYF. Supplemented by reference TRBV19 and TRBJ2-7, the full variable domain reads DGGITQSPKYLFRKEGQNVTLSCEQNLNHDAMYWYRQDPGQGLRLIYYSQIVNDFQKGDIAEGYSVSREKKESFPLTVTSAQKNPTAFYLCASSIVLRWTYEQYFGPGTRLTVT.

V and J are TRBV28 and TRBJ1-1; maybe TRBD1 (6 bases). The CDR3 consists of 11 residues. With 5 bases removed from V and 10 bases from J, the gap between germline ends came to 11 bases. Germline V lookup: CDR1 MDHEN, CDR2 SYDVKM. The CDR3 loop is CASSALGGAFF. The CDR3 DNA follows: TGTGCCAGCAGTGCCCTAGGGGGAGCTTTCTTT.

The chain is built from TRBV18 and TRBJ2-5, with 7 nucleotides matching TRBD2. The J call is doubtful: the DNA matches TRBJ2-7 better. This CDR3 is 19 amino acids long. Germline V lookup: CDR1 KGHSH, CDR2 LQKENI. CDR3 loop: CASSGFRRESYRGVYEQYF. The CDR3, as DNA: TGTGCCAGCTCCGGCTTTAGGCGGGAGTCTTACCGAGGGGTCTACGAGCAGTACTTC.

The chain combines TRBV7-8 with TRBJ2-2; D is unclear. The germline V gene has CDR1 SGHVS and CDR2 FQNEAQ. This CDR3 contains 16 residues. V lost 5 bases and J 3 bases, leaving 16 bases between the germline ends. The CDR3 DNA sequence: TGTGCCAGCAGCGTCGACACGACCTTTTACACCGGGGAGCTGTTTTTT. It encodes CASSVDTTFYTGELFF.

This clone was detected only a few times. The J gene is TRBJ2-4, the V gene TRBV19, with 7 bases matching TRBD1. The CDR3 runs 15 residues. Germline V gene lookup returns CDR1 LNHDA and CDR2 SQIVND (reference sequence). J lost 10 bases, V lost 3 bases, and 12 bases had no gene match. The CDR3 nucleotides are TGTGCCAGTAGTATGGCTTTAGGGACAGCACCGATTCAGTACTTC. Its protein is CASSMALGTAPIQYF.

The chain has TRBV13 and TRBJ2-5; TRBD2 matches 8 bases. Losses at the gene ends were 5 bases for V and 4 bases for J; bases not matched to a gene: 6. Germline lookup yields CDR1 PRHDT and CDR2 FYEKMQ (reference sequence). This CDR3 has 14 amino acids. CDR3 sequence reads: CASSSREGRETQYF. In nucleotides, the CDR3 is TGTGCCAGCAGCAGCCGGGAGGGGAGAGAGACCCAGTACTTC. Supplemented by reference TRBV13 and TRBJ2-5, the full variable domain reads AAGVIQSPRHLIKEKRETATLKCYPIPRHDTVYWYQQGPGQDPQFLISFYEKMQSDKGSIPDRFSAQQFSDYHSELNMSSLELGDSALYFCASSSREGRETQYFGPGTRLLVL.

This clone was observed a single time. The gene calls are TRBV14 and TRBJ2-7; tentatively, D is TRBD1 (5 bases). The CDR3 covers 13 residues. The germline gives CDR1 SGHDN, CDR2 FVKESK. V was pared by 1 base and J by 7 bases, with 11 bases between. The CDR3 DNA reads as TGTGCCAGCAGCCAAGTAAGGGGTGGGGAGCAGTACTTC. This encodes CASSQVRGGEQYF. Together with reference TRBV14 and TRBJ2-7, the CDR3 gives the full variable domain: EAGVTQFPSHSVIEKGQTVTLRCDPISGHDNLYWYRRVMGKEIKFLLHFVKESKQDESGMPNNRFLAERTGGTYSTLKVQPAELEDSGVYFCASSQVRGGEQYFGPGTRLTVT.

This rearrangement joins TRBV5-5 to TRBJ1-2; D not certain. V dropped 6 bases and J dropped 1 base, with 13 bases sitting between them. Looked up from germline, CDR1 is SGHKS and CDR2 is YYEKEE (reference sequence). The CDR3 covers 14 residues. As DNA, the CDR3 is TGTGCCAGCATTCCCGGACTGGGTAACTATGGCTACACCTTC. Protein sequence: CASIPGLGNYGYTF. Full variable domain (remainder filled in from reference TRBV5-5 and TRBJ1-2): DAGVTQSPTHLIKTRGQQVTLRCSPISGHKSVSWYQQVLGQGPQFIFQYYEKEERGRGNFPDRFSARQFPNYSSELNVNALLLGDSALYLCASIPGLGNYGYTFGSGTRLTVV.

This rearrangement joins TRBV5-1 to TRBJ1-1; no reliable D call. Germline V gene data show CDR1 as SGHRS and CDR2 as YFSETQ. V dropped 4 bases and J dropped 1 base, with 8 bases sitting between them. This CDR3 has 13 amino acids. The CDR3 sequence is CASSAAGNTEAFF. The CDR3 region has the DNA TGCGCCAGCAGCGCGGCCGGGAACACTGAAGCTTTCTTT.

The gene calls are TRBV7-8 and TRBJ2-1; 11 bases are a match to TRBD2. The CDR3 has 18 amino acids. With V trimmed by 0 bases and J by 7 bases, 11 bases remained unmatched. Germline-derived CDR1 and CDR2 are SGHVS and FQNEAQ. CDR3 DNA sequence: TGTGCCAGCAGCTTAGCGCGGAGAACTAGCGGGAGCGGAAATGAGCAGTTCTTC. Its translation is CASSLARRTSGSGNEQFF.

The J gene is TRBJ1-2, the V gene TRBV28; a weak D match, TRBD1 (5 bases). V shed 7 bases and J shed 3 bases, with 15 bases lying between them. This CDR3 comprises 14 residues. Germline CDR1 MDHEN, CDR2 SYDVKM. DNA of the CDR3: TGTGCCAGCACCAGAGCCGGGACTTACTATGGCTACACCTTC. This gives the protein CASTRAGTYYGYTF.

The chain links TRBV4-2 to TRBJ1-5; 7 nucleotides agree with TRBD1. CDR3 size: 16 residues. V lost 0 bases, J lost 2 bases, and 4 bases stayed unmatched. The germline V gene has CDR1 LGHNA and CDR2 YNFKEQ. CDR3 DNA: TGTGCCAGCAGCCAAGAATGGCAGGGGGGCAATCAGCCCCAGCATTTT. This gives the protein CASSQEWQGGNQPQHF.

This sequence joins TRBV7-2 and TRBJ2-5, with D maybe TRBD2 (6 bases). This CDR3 comprises 13 residues. With 6 bases removed from V and 2 bases from J, the gap between germline ends came to 10 bases. Per germline, CDR1 SGHTA and CDR2 FQGNSA. DNA for the CDR3: TGTGCCAGCAGAACCGGGAGACAAGAGACCCAGTACTTC. It yields the protein CASRTGRQETQYF.

With respect to this clone: Other nucleotide sequences from this sample produce the same CDR3. This chain connects TRBV7-2 to TRBJ2-3, with D possibly being TRBD1 (5 bases). The ends were cut back, 0 bases at V and 1 base at J, with 5 bases in the middle. CDR1 and CDR2 from the germline V gene are SGHTA and FQGNSA. The length of the CDR3 is 14 residues. The CDR3 region has the DNA TGTGCCAGCAGCTTAGCCAGGGGCACAGATACGCAGTATTTT. Translation gives CASSLARGTDTQYF.

The CDR3 loop is CASSVDSDEQFF. CDR3 in DNA: TGTGCCAGCAGCGTAGATAGCGATGAGCAGTTCTTC. The chain has TRBV9 and TRBJ2-1, with D perhaps TRBD2 (5 bases). V was shortened by 0 bases and J by 8 bases, with 6 bases between the two germline ends. CDR1 is SGDLS and CDR2 is YYNGEE in the germline V gene. The CDR3 has 12 amino acids.

This chain joins TRBV7-9 and TRBJ2-1; D ambiguous. Trimming removed 1 base from V and 6 bases from J, with 10 bases in between. CDR3 length: 14 amino acids. CDR1 and CDR2 from the germline V gene are SEHNR and FQNEAQ (reference sequence). The DNA for the CDR3 is TGTGCCAGCAGCTTAGAGCTAGTAGGCAATGAGCAGTTCTTC. The encoded protein is CASSLELVGNEQFF.

V is TRBV7-8 and J is TRBJ1-1; the D is unclear. CDR1 and CDR2 (germline): SGHVS, FQNEAQ. V was shortened by 4 bases and J by 1 base, with 7 bases between the two germline ends. CDR3 length: 13 residues. The CDR3 sequence is CASSSTPNTEAFF. CDR3 nucleotides: TGTGCCAGCAGCTCCACACCGAACACTGAAGCTTTCTTT.

This chain joins TRBV4-1 and TRBJ2-7; D unclear. Germline CDR1 and CDR2: MGHRA and YSYEKL. This CDR3 has 12 amino acids. V was clipped by 0 bases and J by 4 bases, with 4 bases between them. This chain's CDR3 is CASSQDFYEQYF. In nucleotides, the CDR3 is TGCGCCAGCAGCCAAGACTTTTACGAGCAGTACTTC.

This chain joins TRBV15 and TRBJ1-1; perhaps TRBD1 as D (5 bases). The CDR3 has 15 residues. Germline CDR1 and CDR2: LNHNV and YYDKDF (reference sequence). Trimming left V 8 bases short and J 0 bases short, with 16 bases between. The CDR3 region is CATSWGNRVNTEAFF. CDR3 DNA sequence: TGTGCCACCTCTTGGGGCAATCGAGTGAACACTGAAGCTTTCTTT. The full variable domain, rest sourced from reference TRBV15 and TRBJ1-1, is DAMVIQNPRYQVTQFGKPVTLSCSQTLNHNVMYWYQQKSSQAPKLLFHYYDKDFNNEADTPDNFQSRRPNTSFCFLDIRSPGLGDTAMYLCATSWGNRVNTEAFFGQGTRLTVV.

This chain connects TRBV9 to TRBJ2-1; the D is unclear. The CDR3 is 15 residues long. Germline CDR1 SGDLS, CDR2 YYNGEE. V was shortened by 3 bases and J by 1 base, with 11 bases between the two germline ends. The CDR3 sequence: CASSGPRSSYNEQFF. CDR3 nucleotide sequence: TGTGCCAGCAGCGGCCCGAGGAGTTCCTACAATGAGCAGTTCTTC. The full variable domain, with the rest looked up from reference TRBV9 and TRBJ2-1, is DSGVTQTPKHLITATGQRVTLRCSPRSGDLSVYWYQQSLDQGLQFLIQYYNGEERAKGNILERFSAQQFPDLHSELNLSSLELGDSALYFCASSGPRSSYNEQFFGPGTRLTVL.

The gene calls are TRBV7-3 and TRBJ2-3, with 11 bases aligning to TRBD2. CDR3 size: 15 residues. V shed 5 bases, J shed 4 bases, and the junction held 5 bases outside the gene matches. Per germline, CDR1 SGHTA and CDR2 FQGTGA. CDR3 sequence: CASSPTSGSADTQYF. The CDR3 bases are TGTGCCAGCAGCCCCACTAGCGGGAGCGCAGATACGCAGTATTTT.

Here the CDR3 DNA reads TGTGCCAGCAGGCAAATGAACACTGAAGCTTTCTTT. It is translated as CASRQMNTEAFF. The chain has TRBV5-6 and TRBJ1-1; D gene uncertain. The CDR3 runs to 12 residues. Trimming removed 5 bases from V and 0 bases from J, with 5 bases in between. Germline V lookup: CDR1 SGHDT, CDR2 YYEEEE.

The genes are TRBV7-2 and TRBJ2-5; 9 nucleotides agree with TRBD2. V lost 4 bases to trimming and J lost 5 bases; unmatched junction nucleotides: 5. The CDR3 sequence is 14 residues long. The V gene's germline CDR1 is SGHTA and CDR2 FQGNSA. The CDR3 reads CASSSLRGGETQYF. CDR3 in DNA: TGTGCCAGCAGCTCATTGCGGGGGGGGGAGACCCAGTACTTC. Full variable domain (missing parts from reference TRBV7-2 and TRBJ2-5): GAGVSQSPSNKVTEKGKDVELRCDPISGHTALYWYRQSLGQGLEFLIYFQGNSAPDKSGLPSDRFSAERTGGSVSTLTIQRTQQEDSAVYLCASSSLRGGETQYFGPGTRLLVL.

The chain recombines TRBV19 with TRBJ1-1; 8 bases map to TRBD1. CDR3 length: 16 residues. V gave up 4 bases and J gave up 5 bases; unmatched junction bases: 12. Germline assignment: CDR1 LNHDA and CDR2 SQIVND (reference sequence). The CDR3 reads CASSTGDRWPRTEAFF. DNA of the CDR3: TGTGCCAGTAGTACCGGGGACAGGTGGCCGAGAACTGAAGCTTTCTTT.

The chain links TRBV10-1 to TRBJ2-1; perhaps TRBD2 as D (5 bases). The V gene lost 8 bases and the J gene lost 5 bases, with 22 bases spanning the gap. The CDR3 loop spans 16 amino acids. The germline CDR1 and CDR2 sequences are WNHNN and SYGVQD (reference sequence). Here the CDR3 DNA reads TGCGCCAGCTCTCCACTCCGGGAAATAAACAACAATGAGCAGTTCTTC. This encodes CASSPLREINNNEQFF.

This clone was detected only once. The CDR3 reads CASSFGGDTEAFF. The CDR3 DNA follows: TGTGCCAGCAGCTTTGGGGGTGACACTGAAGCTTTCTTT. V usage is TRBV4-2 and J usage is TRBJ1-1, with D possibly matching TRBD1 (5 bases). CDR1 is LGHNA and CDR2 is YNFKEQ in the germline V gene. The CDR3 has 13 residues. V lost 5 bases, J lost 3 bases, and 10 bases lay in between.

This clone was detected a few times. This sequence joins TRBV30 and TRBJ1-1, with D hard to call. The germline V gene has CDR1 GTSNPN and CDR2 SVGIG (reference sequence). V shed 8 bases and J shed 0 bases, with 10 bases lying between them. The CDR3 sequence is 12 residues long. This CDR3 reads CARKAVNTEAFF. The CDR3 nucleotides are TGTGCCCGGAAGGCGGTGAACACTGAAGCTTTCTTT.

The rearrangement uses TRBV28 and TRBJ2-5; 12 bases are a match to TRBD1. Per germline, CDR1 MDHEN and CDR2 SYDVKM. The CDR3 is 14 residues long. Trimming removed 8 bases from V and 5 bases from J; junction bases left unmatched: 6. The CDR3 spells CASRDRGRGETQYF. The CDR3 bases are TGTGCCAGCCGGGACAGGGGGCGAGGGGAGACCCAGTACTTC.

The chain links TRBV19 to TRBJ2-7; perhaps TRBD1 as D (5 bases). The CDR3 is 14 residues long. With 2 bases removed from V and 0 bases from J, the gap between germline ends came to 8 bases. CDR1 is LNHDA, CDR2 SQIVND, per germline (reference sequence). The CDR3, as DNA: TGTGCCAGTAGTATATCAGGGTCCTCCTACGAGCAGTACTTC. It yields the protein CASSISGSSYEQYF.